The clone carrying this T cell receptor beta chain was picked up one time. Its cognate antigen is unknown. In TCRdb, the RT-PCR reads were re-called with MiXCR into one record per CDR3 protein. The sample lists roughly 650,000 distinct CDR3 sequences, approximately 15% occurring once. This CDR3 has 13 amino acids. Per the germline V gene, CDR1 is SGHTA and CDR2 is FQGNSA. Trimming cost V 5 bases and J 3 bases, with 11 bases left between them. The data are from a study of response to subunit inactivated influenza vaccine. Whole-study findings and limits: The authors put forward the suggestion that each seasonal influenza vaccination may bring in only a limited number of new T cells.

The gene calls are TRBV7-2 and TRBJ2-7; D is unresolved. The sequencing here drew on PBMCs from blood, taken about 13 days after vaccination. The clonotype originates from a man in his forties or fifties who received an inactivated influenza vaccine. For the CDR3, the DNA is TGTGCCAGCAGCCCCGTGGCGGTCTACGAGCAGTACTTC. This gives the protein CASSPVAVYEQYF. Full variable domain (missing parts from reference TRBV7-2 and TRBJ2-7): GAGVSQSPSNKVTEKGKDVELRCDPISGHTALYWYRQSLGQGLEFLIYFQGNSAPDKSGLPSDRFSAERTGGSVSTLTIQRTQQEDSAVYLCASSPVAVYEQYFGPGTRLTVT.